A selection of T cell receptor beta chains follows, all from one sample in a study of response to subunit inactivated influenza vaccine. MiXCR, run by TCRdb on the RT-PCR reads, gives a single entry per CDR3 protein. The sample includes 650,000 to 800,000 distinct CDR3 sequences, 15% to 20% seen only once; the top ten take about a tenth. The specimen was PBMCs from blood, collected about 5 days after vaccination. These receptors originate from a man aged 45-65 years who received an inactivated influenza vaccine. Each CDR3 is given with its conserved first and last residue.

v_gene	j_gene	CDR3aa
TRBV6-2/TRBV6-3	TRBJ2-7	CASSPPTPPYEQYF
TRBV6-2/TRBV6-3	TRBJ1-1	CASSYVWGQVNTEAFF
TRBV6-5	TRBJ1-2	CASSYRTGNYGYTF
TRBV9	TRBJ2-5	CASSVDVDQETQYF
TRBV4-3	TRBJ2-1	CASSPGPSGGGNEQFF
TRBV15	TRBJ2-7	CATSRAYYEQYF
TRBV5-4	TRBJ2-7	CASSLQDPSYEQYF
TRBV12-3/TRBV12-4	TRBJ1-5	CASSLATGQGANQPQHF
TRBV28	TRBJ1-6	CATSLGQGRSSPLHF
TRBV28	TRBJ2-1	CASRLAGANYNEQFF
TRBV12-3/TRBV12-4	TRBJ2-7	CASSLGTAPSFNEQYF
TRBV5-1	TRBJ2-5	CASSPASGGEETQYF
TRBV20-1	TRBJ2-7	CSGIRDRPYEQYF
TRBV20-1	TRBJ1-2	CSAVGFGRGYTF
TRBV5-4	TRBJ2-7	CASRLPGNEQYF
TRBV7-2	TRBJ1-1	CASTSTGRVNTEAFF
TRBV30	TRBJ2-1	CAWSVKGAYNEQFF
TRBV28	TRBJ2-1	CASNILADNEQFF
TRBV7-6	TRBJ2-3	CASSASGTHTDTQYF
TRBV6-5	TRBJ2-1	CASSYSEKGQGQFF
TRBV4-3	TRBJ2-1	CASSQEGTYYNEQFF
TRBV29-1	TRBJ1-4	CSVVEANEKLFF
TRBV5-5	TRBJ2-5	CASSLTVGGSQETQYF
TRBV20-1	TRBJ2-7	CSARPGGGEQYF
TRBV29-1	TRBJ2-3	CSVEVREVGTGNTFSTDTQYF
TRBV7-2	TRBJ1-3	CASSSGFGGNTIYF
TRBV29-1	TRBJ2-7	CSVSVSQAYEQYF
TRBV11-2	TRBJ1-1	CASSPVGGQRYFSTEAFF
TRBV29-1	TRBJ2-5	CSVEIGRGLETQYF
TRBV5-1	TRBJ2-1	CASSLWGTVSENEQFF
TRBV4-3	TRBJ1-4	CASSPGTRNEKLFF
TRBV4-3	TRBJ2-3	CASSQDRTSGGASTDTQYF
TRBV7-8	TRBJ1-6	CASSFATDYNSPLHF
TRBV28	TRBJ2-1	CASRGTRGGRDNEQFF